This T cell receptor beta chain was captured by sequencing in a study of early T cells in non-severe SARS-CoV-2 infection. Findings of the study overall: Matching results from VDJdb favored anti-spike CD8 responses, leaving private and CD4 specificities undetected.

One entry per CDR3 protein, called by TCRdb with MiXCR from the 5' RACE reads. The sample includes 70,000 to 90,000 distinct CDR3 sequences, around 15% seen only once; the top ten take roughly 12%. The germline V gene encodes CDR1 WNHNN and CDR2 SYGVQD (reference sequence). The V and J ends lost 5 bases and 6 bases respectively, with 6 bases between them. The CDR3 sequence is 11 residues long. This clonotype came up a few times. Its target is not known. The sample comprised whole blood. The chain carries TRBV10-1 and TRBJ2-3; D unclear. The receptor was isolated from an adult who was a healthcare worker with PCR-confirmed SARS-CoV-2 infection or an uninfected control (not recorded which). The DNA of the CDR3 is TGCGCCAGCAGTACGGCGGATACGCAGTATTTT. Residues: CASSTADTQYF.